This TCR beta chain was captured by sequencing in a study of cytomegalovirus exposure and HLA in healthy donors. Study overall: T cells numbering about 179 million yielded 90 million to 140 million unique TCR beta sequences in an earlier analysis. General study points: Excluded were some V segments that proved indistinguishable, including TRBV6-2 and TRBV6-3.

With respect to this clone: As yet, its antigen is unknown.

The CDR3 is 12 amino acids. Per germline, CDR1 MNHNS and CDR2 SASEGT. Trimming removed 10 bases at V and 4 bases at J, with 14 bases between. The PCR was carried out with 60 Vbeta primers and 13 Jbeta primers. The protocol was immunoSEQ multiplex PCR, while the TCRdb copy is restricted to in-frame clones and leaves out a portion. Among approximately 180,000 clones listed, 81% were seen once. J is TRBJ2-7 and V is TRBV6-1; D is possibly TRBD1 (7 bases). The origin of this receptor is a man between 18 and 35 years old in good health and CMV-seronegative. The specimen sequenced was PBMCs. The CDR3 DNA is TGTGCCATCCTCAGGGGGGCTTACGAGCAGTACTTC. Translated: CAILRGAYEQYF.